Following are 10 T cell receptor beta chains from one sample sequenced in a study of Ad26.COV2.S vaccination and SARS-CoV-2 variants. The treatment: 19 received Ad26.COV2.S at low or high dose, single or two shots; several received placebo; per-sample allocation not given. Vaccine and placebo recipients were sampled on day 63 after the first injection. The protocol was immunoSEQ multiplex PCR, while the TCRdb copy is restricted to in-frame clones and leaves out a portion. The sample comprises 350,000 to 600,000 clones, roughly nine tenths of which are singletons, and 1.5% to 2% rests with the top ten. Sequenced material: peripheral blood, taken in a trial of Ad26.COV2.S vaccine versus placebo. The receptors here all came from a person between 18 and 59 years old who received the Ad26.COV2.S COVID-19 vaccine or a placebo.

The chain carries TRBV15 and TRBJ1-2; no definite D call. V was clipped by 1 base and J by 0 bases, with 6 bases between them. Looked up from germline, CDR1 is LNHNV and CDR2 is YYDKDF (reference sequence). The CDR3 consists of 14 residues. Here the CDR3 DNA reads TGTGCCACCAGCAGAGGTGGAGCTAACTATGGCTACACCTTC. Translating it yields CATSRGGANYGYTF.

The chain combines TRBV18 with TRBJ2-7; 7 bases match TRBD2. The CDR3 runs to 16 residues. The V gene's germline CDR1 is KGHSH and CDR2 LQKENI. V shed 5 bases, J shed 0 bases, and the junction held 10 bases outside the gene matches. CDR3: CASSTRQRGGSYEQYF. The CDR3 DNA reads TGTGCCAGCTCAACCCGACAGCGGGGAGGCTCCTACGAGCAGTACTTC.

The V call is TRBV12-3 or TRBV12-4, the J call TRBJ2-7; no clear D. Trimming took off 4 bases at V and 2 bases at J, with 6 bases between the two ends. This CDR3 has 12 residues. CDR3 protein: CASSSQAYEQYF. The CDR3 DNA reads TGTGCCAGCAGTTCCCAGGCCTACGAGCAGTACTTC.

The gene calls are TRBV10-2 and TRBJ1-2; D not certain. The CDR3 spans 14 residues. Germline CDR1 and CDR2: WSHSY and SAAADI. V was clipped by 4 bases and J by 4 bases, with 13 bases between them. The CDR3 is CASSGPSRSYGYTF. The CDR3 DNA reads TGCGCCAGCAGTGGTCCGTCGAGGAGCTATGGCTACACCTTC.

The V and J genes are TRBV7-9 and TRBJ1-2; D not resolved. With 1 base removed from V and 4 bases from J, the gap between germline ends came to 7 bases. Germline V gene data show CDR1 as SEHNR and CDR2 as FQNEAQ (reference sequence). The CDR3 contains 13 residues. CDR3 in amino acids: CASSLGRFYGYTF. The DNA of the CDR3 is TGTGCCAGCAGCTTAGGACGGTTCTATGGCTACACCTTC.

The chain couples TRBV28 to TRBJ1-2; TRBD1 might be the D (5 bases). Germline V CDR1 and CDR2: MDHEN, SYDVKM. CDR3 length equals 14 residues. V was clipped by 11 bases and J by 2 bases, with 18 bases between them. CDR3 sequence (DNA): TGTGCCTCCCTCGGGACGGCTACCAACTATGGCTACACCTTC. Protein: CASLGTATNYGYTF.

The rearrangement uses TRBV29-1 and TRBJ1-1; maybe TRBD1 (5 bases). The CDR3 runs to 13 residues. The V gene's germline CDR1 is SQVTM and CDR2 ANQGSEA. Trimming left V 1 base short and J 3 bases short, with 9 bases between. Written as DNA, the CDR3 is TGCAGCGTTGAAGTCACGGGGGACACTGAAGCTTTCTTT. The encoded protein is CSVEVTGDTEAFF.

The chain employs TRBV5-1 and TRBJ2-7; 8 bases line up with TRBD2. The CDR3 is 15 residues long. Germline CDR1 and CDR2: SGHRS and YFSETQ. V lost 0 bases to trimming and J lost 3 bases; unmatched junction nucleotides: 5. CDR3 sequence reads: CASSLAPGGYYEQYF. The CDR3 nucleotides are TGCGCCAGCAGCTTGGCCCCGGGAGGGTACTACGAGCAGTACTTC.

The V and J genes are TRBV5-1 and TRBJ1-3; 7 positions match TRBD1. Germline V gene lookup returns CDR1 SGHRS and CDR2 YFSETQ. V trimming: 2 bases; J trimming: 4 bases; junction bases outside the gene matches: 6. The CDR3 is 15 residues long. In nucleotides, the CDR3 is TGCGCCAGCAGCTTCGACAGGGCGAGAGGAAACACCATATATTTT. As protein: CASSFDRARGNTIYF.

The chain joins TRBV4-3 to TRBJ2-5; possible D gene TRBD1, 5 bases. This CDR3 has 15 residues. CDR1 LGHNA and CDR2 YSLEER come from the germline V gene. Deletions cut 1 base from V and 5 bases from J, with 14 bases between. CDR3 loop: CASSQVQSPGETQYF. The CDR3 bases are TGCGCCAGCAGCCAAGTGCAGAGCCCAGGGGAGACCCAGTACTTC.